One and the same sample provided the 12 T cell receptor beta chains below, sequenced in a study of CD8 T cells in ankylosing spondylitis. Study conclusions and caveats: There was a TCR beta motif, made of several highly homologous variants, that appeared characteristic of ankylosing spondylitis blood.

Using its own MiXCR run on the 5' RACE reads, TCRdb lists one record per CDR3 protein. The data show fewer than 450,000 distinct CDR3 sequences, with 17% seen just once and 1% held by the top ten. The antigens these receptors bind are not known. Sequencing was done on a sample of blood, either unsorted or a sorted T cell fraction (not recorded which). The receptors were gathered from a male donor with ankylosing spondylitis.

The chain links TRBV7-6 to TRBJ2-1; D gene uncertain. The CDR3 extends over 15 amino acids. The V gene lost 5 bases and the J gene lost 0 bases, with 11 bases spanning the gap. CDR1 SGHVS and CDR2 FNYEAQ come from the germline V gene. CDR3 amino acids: CASSPLSFSYNEQFF. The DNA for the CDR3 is TGTGCCAGCAGCCCACTATCCTTCTCCTACAATGAGCAGTTCTTC.

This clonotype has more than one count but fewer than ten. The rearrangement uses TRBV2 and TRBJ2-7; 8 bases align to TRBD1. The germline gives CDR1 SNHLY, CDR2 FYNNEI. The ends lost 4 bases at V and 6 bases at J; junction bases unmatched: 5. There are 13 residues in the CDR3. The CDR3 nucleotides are TGTGCCAGCAGTGCGACCGGGACAGGCGAGCAGTACTTC. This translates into CASSATGTGEQYF.

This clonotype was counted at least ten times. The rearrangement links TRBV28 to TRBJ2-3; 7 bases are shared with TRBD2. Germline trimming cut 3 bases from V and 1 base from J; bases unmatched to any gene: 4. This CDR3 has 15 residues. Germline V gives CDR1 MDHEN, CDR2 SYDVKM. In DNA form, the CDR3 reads TGTGCCAGCAGTTTGGGCGGGAGCGGCACAGATACGCAGTATTTT. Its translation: CASSLGGSGTDTQYF.

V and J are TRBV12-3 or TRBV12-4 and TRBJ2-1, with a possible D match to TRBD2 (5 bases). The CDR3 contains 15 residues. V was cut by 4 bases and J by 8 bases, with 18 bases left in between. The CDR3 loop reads CASSSSGAREHEQFF. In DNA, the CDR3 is TGTGCCAGCAGTTCCAGCGGAGCCCGCGAGCATGAGCAGTTCTTC.

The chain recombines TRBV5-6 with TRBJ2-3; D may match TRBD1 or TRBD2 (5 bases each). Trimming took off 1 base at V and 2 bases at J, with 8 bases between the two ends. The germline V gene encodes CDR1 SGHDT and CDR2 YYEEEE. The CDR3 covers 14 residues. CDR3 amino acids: CASSLWGNTDTQYF. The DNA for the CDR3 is TGTGCCAGCAGCTTGTGGGGGAACACAGATACGCAGTATTTT.

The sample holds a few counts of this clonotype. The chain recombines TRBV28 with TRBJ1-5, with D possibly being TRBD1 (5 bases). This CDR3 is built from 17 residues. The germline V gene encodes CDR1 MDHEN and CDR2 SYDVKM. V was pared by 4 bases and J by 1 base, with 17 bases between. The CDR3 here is CASSSPLTGTSNQPQHF. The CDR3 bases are TGTGCCAGCAGTTCGCCCCTTACAGGTACCAGCAATCAGCCCCAGCATTTT.

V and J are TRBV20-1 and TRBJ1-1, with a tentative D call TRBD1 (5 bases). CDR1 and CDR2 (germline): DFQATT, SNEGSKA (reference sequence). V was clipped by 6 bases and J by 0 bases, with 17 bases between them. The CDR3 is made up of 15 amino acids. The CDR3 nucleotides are TGCAGTGCCACGGGGGGGGTAGGCATGAACACTGAAGCTTTCTTT. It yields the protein CSATGGVGMNTEAFF.

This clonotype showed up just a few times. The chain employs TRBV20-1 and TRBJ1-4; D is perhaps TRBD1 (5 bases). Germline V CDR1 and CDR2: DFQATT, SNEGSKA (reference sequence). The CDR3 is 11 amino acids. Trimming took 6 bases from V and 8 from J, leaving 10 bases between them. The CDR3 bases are TGCAGTGCGCCAGGGTGGGAAAAACTGTTTTTT. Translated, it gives CSAPGWEKLFF.

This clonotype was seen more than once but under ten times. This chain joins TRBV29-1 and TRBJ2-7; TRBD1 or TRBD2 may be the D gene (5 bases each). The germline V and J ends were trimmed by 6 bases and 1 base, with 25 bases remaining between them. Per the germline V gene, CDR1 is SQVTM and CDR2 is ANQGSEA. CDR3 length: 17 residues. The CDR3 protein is CSVGGLPGQGVSYEQYF. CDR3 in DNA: TGCAGCGTCGGAGGCTTGCCTGGCCAGGGAGTTTCCTACGAGCAGTACTTC.

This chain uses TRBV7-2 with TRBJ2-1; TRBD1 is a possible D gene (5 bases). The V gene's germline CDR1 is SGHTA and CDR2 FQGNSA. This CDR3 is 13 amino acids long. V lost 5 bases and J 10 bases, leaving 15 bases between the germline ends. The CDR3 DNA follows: TGTGCCAGCAGCCCCCTTGGGCAGGGAGAGCAGTTCTTC. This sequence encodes CASSPLGQGEQFF.

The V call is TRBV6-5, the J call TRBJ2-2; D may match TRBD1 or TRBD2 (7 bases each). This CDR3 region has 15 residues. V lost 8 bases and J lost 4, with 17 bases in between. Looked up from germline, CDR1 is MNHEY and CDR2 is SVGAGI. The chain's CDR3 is CASHRGGASTGELFF. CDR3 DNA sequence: TGTGCCAGCCACAGGGGAGGGGCGAGCACCGGGGAGCTGTTTTTT.

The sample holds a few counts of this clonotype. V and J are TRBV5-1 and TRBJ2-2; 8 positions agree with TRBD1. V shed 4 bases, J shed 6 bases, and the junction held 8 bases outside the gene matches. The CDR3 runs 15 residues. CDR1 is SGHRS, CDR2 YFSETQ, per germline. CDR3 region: CASSTDRVVAGELFF. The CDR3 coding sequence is TGCGCCAGCAGCACGGACAGGGTGGTGGCCGGGGAGCTGTTTTTT.